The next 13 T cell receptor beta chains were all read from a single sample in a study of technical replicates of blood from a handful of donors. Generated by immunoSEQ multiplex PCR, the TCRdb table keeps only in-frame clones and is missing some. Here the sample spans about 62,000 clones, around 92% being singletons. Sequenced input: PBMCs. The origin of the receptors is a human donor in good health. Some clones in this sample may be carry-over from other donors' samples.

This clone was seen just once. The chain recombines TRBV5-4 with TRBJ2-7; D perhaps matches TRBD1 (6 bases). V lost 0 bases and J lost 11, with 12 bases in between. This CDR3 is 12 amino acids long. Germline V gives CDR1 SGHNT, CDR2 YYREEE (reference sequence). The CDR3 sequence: CASSLGQGSKYF. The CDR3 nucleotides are TGTGCCAGCAGCTTGGGTCAGGGGAGTAAGTACTTC.

The CDR3 region has the DNA TGTGCCAGCAGTGAAAGACCGGGACAGGGAACCTACGAGCAGTACTTC. This translates into CASSERPGQGTYEQYF. The chain is built from TRBV2 and TRBJ2-7; 9 bases are shared with TRBD1. The junction had 7 bases not matched to a gene; V was cut back by 2 bases and J by 2 bases. Germline V gene sequence: CDR1 SNHLY, CDR2 FYNNEI. The CDR3 covers 16 residues.

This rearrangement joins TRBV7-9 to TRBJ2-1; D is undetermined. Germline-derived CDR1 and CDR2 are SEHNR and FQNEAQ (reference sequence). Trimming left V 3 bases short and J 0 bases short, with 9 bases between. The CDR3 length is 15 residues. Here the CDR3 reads CASSFILSSYNEQFF. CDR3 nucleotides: TGTGCCAGCAGCTTTATTCTGAGCTCCTACAATGAGCAGTTCTTC.

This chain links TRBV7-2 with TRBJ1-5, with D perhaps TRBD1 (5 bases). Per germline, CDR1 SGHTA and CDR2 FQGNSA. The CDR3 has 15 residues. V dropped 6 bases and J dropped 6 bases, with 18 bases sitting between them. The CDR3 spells CASSSYFPGGQPQHF. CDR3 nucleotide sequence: TGTGCCAGCAGTTCCTATTTTCCGGGGGGTCAGCCCCAGCATTTT.

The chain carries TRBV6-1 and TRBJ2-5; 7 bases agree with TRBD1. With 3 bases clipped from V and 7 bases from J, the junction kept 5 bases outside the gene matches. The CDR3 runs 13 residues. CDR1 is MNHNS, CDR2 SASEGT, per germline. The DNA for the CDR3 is TGTGCCAGCAGTGATATAGGGGGCGGGACCCAGTACTTC. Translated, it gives CASSDIGGGTQYF.

CDR3 coding DNA: TGTGCCAGCAGAGACAGGGGGAGTTCACCCCTCCACTTT. Protein: CASRDRGSSPLHF. The V and J genes are TRBV27 and TRBJ1-6, with 9 bases aligning to TRBD1. The CDR3 has 13 amino acids. The J segment lost 9 bases and the V segment lost 6 bases, leaving 3 bases of the junction unmatched. CDR1 is MNHEY and CDR2 is SMNVEV in the germline V gene (reference sequence).

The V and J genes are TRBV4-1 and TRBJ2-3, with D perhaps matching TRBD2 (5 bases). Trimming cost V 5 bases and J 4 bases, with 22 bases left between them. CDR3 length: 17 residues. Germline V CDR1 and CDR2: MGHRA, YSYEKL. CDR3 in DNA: TGCGCCAGCAGCACACCTAGCCGGGAAGTAGGGCCAGATACGCAGTATTTT. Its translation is CASSTPSREVGPDTQYF.

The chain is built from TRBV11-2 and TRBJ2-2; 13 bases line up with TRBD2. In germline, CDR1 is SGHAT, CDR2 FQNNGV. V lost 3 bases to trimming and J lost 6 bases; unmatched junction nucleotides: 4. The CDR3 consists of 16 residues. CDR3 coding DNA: TGTGCCAGCAGCTTGAGTGGGACTAGCGGGGCCGGGGAGCTGTTTTTT. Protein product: CASSLSGTSGAGELFF.

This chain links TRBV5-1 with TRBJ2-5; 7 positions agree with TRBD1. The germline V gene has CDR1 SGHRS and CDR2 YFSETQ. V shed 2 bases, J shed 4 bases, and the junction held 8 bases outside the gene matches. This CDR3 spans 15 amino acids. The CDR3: CASSFGHDRVETQYF. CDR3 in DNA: TGCGCCAGCAGCTTTGGACACGACAGGGTAGAGACCCAGTACTTC.

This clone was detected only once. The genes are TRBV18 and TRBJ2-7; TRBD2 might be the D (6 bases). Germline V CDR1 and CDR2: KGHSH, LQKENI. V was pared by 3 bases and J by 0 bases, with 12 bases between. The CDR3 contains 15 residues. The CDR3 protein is CASSPGGTRSYEQYF. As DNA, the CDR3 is TGTGCCAGCTCACCGGGCGGGACCCGCTCCTACGAGCAGTACTTC.

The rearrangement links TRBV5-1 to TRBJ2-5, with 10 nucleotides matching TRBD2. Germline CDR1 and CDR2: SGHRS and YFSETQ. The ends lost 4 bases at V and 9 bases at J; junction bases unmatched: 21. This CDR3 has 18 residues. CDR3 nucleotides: TGCGCCAGCAGCCCACGATCGGGGGGGCTAGCGGGGGCATTGGCCCAGTACTTC. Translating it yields CASSPRSGGLAGALAQYF.

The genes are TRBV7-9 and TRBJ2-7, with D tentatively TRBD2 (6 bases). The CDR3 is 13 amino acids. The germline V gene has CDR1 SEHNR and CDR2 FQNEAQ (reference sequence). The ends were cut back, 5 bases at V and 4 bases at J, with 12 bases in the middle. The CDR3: CASSPEGRYEQYF. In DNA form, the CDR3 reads TGTGCCAGCAGCCCCGAGGGGAGGTACGAGCAGTACTTC.

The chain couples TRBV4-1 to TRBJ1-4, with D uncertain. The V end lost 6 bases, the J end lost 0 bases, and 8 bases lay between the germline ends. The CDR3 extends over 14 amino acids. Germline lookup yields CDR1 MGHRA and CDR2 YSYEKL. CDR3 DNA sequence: TGCGCCAGCAGTGGGAGATCAACTAATGAAAAACTGTTTTTT. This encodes CASSGRSTNEKLFF.